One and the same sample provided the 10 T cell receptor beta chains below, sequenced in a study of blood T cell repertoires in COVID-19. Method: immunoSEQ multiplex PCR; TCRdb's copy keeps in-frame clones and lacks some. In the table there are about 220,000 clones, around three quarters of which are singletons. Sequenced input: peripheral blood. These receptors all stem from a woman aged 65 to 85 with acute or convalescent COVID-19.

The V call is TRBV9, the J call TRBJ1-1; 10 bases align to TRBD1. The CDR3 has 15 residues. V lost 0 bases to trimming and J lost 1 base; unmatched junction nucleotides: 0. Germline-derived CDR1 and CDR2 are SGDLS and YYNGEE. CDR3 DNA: TGTGCCAGCAGCGTAGGACAGGGGGCGAACACTGAAGCTTTCTTT. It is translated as CASSVGQGANTEAFF.

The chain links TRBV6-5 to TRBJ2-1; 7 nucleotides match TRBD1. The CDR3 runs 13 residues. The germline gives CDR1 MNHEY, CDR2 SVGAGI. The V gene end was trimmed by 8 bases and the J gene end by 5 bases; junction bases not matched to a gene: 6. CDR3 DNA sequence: TGTGCCAGCCTTGGGACAGTAAACAATGAGCAGTTCTTC. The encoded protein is CASLGTVNNEQFF.

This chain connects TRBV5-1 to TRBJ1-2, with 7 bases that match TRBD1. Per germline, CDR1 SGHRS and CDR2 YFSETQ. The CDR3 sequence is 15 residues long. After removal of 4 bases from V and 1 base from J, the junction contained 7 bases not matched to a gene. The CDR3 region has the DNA TGCGCCAGCAGCCTGGGGACAGCTGATAACTATGGCTACACCTTC. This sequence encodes CASSLGTADNYGYTF.

The CDR3 DNA is TGCGCCAGCAGCCCCCAACGCGGGCAAGAGACCCAGTACTTC. Its protein is CASSPQRGQETQYF. J is TRBJ2-5 and V is TRBV4-1; a weak D match, TRBD2 (5 bases). There are 14 residues in the CDR3. Trimming took 4 bases from V and 2 from J, leaving 11 bases between them. The V gene's germline CDR1 is MGHRA and CDR2 YSYEKL.

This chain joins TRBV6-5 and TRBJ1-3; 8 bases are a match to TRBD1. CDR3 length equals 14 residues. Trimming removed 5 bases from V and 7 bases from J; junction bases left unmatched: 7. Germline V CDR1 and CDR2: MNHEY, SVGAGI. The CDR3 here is CASSRQGIKNTIYF. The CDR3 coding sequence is TGTGCCAGCAGTAGACAGGGGATTAAGAACACCATATATTTT.

Here the CDR3 reads CASSEGGFGQPQHF. The CDR3 nucleotides are TGTGCCAGCAGTGAGGGGGGTTTTGGGCAGCCCCAGCATTTT. This chain connects TRBV6-1 to TRBJ1-5; D is possibly TRBD1 (5 bases). In germline, CDR1 is MNHNS, CDR2 SASEGT. V lost 3 bases and J lost 7, with 13 bases in between. The CDR3 loop spans 14 amino acids.

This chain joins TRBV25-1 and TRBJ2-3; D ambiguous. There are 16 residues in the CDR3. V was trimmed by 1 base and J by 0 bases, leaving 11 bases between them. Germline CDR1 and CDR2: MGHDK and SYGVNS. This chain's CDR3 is CASSESGRPSTDTQYF. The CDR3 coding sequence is TGTGCCAGCAGTGAATCAGGCAGGCCAAGCACAGATACGCAGTATTTT.

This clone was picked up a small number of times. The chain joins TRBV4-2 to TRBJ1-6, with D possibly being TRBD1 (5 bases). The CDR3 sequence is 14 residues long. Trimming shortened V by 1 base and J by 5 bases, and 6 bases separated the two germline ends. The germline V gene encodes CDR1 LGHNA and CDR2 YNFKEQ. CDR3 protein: CASSQGQNNSPLHF. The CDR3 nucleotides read TGTGCCAGCAGCCAAGGACAGAATAATTCACCCCTCCACTTT.

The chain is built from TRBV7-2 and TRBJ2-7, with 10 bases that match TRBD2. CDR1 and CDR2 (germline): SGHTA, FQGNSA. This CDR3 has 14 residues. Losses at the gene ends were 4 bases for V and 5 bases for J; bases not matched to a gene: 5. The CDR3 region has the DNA TGTGCCAGCAGCTCCCATAGCGGGGGGAACGAGCAGTACTTC. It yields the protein CASSSHSGGNEQYF.

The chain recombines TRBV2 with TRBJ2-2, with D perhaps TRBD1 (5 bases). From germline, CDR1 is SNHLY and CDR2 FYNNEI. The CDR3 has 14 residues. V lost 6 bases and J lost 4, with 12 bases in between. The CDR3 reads CASSRAIVTGELFF. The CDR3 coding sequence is TGTGCCAGCAGCAGGGCTATCGTCACCGGGGAGCTGTTTTTT.